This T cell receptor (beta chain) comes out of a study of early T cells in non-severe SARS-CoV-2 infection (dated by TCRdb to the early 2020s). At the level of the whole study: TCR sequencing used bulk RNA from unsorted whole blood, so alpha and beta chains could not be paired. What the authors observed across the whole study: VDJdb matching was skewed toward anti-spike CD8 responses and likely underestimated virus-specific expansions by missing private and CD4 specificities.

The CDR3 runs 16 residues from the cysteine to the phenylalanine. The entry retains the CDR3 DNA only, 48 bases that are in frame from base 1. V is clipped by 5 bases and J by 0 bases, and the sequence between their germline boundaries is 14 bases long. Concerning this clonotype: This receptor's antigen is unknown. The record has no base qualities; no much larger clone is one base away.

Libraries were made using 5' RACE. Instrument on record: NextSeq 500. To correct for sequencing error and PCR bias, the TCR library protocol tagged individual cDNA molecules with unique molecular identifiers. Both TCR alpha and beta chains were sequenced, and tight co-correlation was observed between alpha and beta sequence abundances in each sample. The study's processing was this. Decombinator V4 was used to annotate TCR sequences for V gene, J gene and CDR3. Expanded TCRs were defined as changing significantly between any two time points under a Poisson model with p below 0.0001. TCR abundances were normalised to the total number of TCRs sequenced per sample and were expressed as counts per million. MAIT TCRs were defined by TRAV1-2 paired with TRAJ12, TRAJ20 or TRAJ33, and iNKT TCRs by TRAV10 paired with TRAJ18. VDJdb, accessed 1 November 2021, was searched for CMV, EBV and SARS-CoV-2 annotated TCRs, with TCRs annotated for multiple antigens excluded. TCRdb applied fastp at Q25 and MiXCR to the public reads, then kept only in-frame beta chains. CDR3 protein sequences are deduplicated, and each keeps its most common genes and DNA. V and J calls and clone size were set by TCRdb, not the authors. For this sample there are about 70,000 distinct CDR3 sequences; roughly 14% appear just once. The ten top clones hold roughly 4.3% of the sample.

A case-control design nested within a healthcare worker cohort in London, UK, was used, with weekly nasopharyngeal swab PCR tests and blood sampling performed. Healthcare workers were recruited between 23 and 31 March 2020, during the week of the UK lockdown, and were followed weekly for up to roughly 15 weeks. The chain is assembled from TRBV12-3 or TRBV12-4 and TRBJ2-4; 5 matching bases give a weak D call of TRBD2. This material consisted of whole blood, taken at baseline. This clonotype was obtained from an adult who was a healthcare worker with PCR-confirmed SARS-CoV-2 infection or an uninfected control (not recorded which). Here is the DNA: TGTGCCAGCAGTATCGGGGAGACGGTAGCCAAAAACATTCAGTACTTC. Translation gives CASSIGETVAKNIQYF.